The present TCR beta chain was sequenced within a study of T cells in localized non-small cell lung cancer. Clones were read by immunoSEQ multiplex PCR, and TCRdb kept only the in-frame ones, dropping some. The sample lists approximately 31,000 clones, roughly 91% occurring once. Per the germline V gene, CDR1 is SGHVS and CDR2 is FQNEAQ. The V end lost 5 bases, the J end lost 3 bases, and 14 bases lay between the germline ends. CDR3 length: 14 residues. The sample consisted of peripheral blood, taken before any cancer treatment. The sequence came from a female donor older than 55 with stage I lung adenocarcinoma. V gene TRBV7-8 combines with J gene TRBJ2-7; maybe TRBD2 (7 bases). The CDR3 bases are TGTGCCAGCAGCGGGGGGGCCACCCACTACGAGCAGTACTTC. Residues: CASSGGATHYEQYF.